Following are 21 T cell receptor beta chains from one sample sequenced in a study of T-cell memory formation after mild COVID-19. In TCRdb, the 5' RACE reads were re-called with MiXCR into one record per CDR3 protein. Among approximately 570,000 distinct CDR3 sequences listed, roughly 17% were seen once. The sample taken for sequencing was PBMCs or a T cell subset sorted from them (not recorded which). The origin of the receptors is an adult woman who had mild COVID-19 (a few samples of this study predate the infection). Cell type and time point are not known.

The CDR3 nucleotides are TGTGCCAGCAGCCACCTTGACGGGGGCTACACCTTC. Encoded protein: CASSHLDGGYTF. The chain recombines TRBV7-8 with TRBJ1-2; D remains ambiguous. The CDR3 sequence is 12 residues long. Germline assignment: CDR1 SGHVS and CDR2 FQNEAQ. Trimming stripped 5 bases from V and 8 bases from J, with 12 bases between.

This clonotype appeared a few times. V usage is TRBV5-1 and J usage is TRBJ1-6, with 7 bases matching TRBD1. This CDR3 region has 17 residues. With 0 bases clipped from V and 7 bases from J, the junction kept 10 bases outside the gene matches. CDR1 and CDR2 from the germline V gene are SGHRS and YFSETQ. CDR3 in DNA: TGCGCCAGCAGCTTGGCCGGGGACAGAGGGCCGAATTCACCCCTCCACTTT. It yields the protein CASSLAGDRGPNSPLHF.

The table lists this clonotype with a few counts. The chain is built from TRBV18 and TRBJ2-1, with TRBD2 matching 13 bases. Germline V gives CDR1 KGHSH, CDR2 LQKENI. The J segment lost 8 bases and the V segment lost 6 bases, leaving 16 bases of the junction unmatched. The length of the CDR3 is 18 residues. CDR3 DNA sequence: TGTGCCAGCTCCCATGTAGGACTAGCGGGAGTCTCTGAGGATGAGCAGTTCTTC. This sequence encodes CASSHVGLAGVSEDEQFF. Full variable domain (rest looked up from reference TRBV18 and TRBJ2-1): NAGVMQNPRHLVRRRGQEARLRCSPMKGHSHVYWYRQLPEEGLKFMVYLQKENIIDESGMPKERFSAEFPKEGPSILRIQQVVRGDSAAYFCASSHVGLAGVSEDEQFFGPGTRLTVL.

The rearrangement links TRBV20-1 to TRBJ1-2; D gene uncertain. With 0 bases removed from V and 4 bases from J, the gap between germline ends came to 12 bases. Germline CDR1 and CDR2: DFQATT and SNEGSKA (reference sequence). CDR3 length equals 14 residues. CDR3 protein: CSARDERRSYGYTF. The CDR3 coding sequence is TGCAGTGCTAGAGATGAGCGGAGAAGCTATGGCTACACCTTC.

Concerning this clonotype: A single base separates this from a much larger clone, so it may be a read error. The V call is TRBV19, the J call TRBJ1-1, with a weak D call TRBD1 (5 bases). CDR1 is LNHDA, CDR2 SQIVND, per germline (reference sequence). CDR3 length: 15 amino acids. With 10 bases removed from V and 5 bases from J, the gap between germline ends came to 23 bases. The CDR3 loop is CATKTLGQFQTEAFF. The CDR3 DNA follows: TGTGCCACCAAAACCCTGGGGCAGTTTCAAACTGAAGCTTTCTTT.

CDR3 region: CASSLVTLEPNWGYTF. In nucleotides, the CDR3 is TGTGCCAGCAGCTTAGTGACCTTGGAACCTAACTGGGGCTACACCTTC. This chain links TRBV11-2 with TRBJ1-2; D uncertain. Germline loops: CDR1 SGHAT, CDR2 FQNNGV. V was cut by 1 base and J by 8 bases, with 20 bases left in between. The CDR3 spans 16 residues. The full variable domain, in which reference TRBV11-2 and TRBJ1-2 provide the parts outside the CDR3, is EAGVAQSPRYKIIEKRQSVAFWCNPISGHATLYWYQQILGQGPKLLIQFQNNGVVDDSQLPKDRFSAERLKGVDSTLKIQPAKLEDSAVYLCASSLVTLEPNWGYTFGSGTRLTVV.

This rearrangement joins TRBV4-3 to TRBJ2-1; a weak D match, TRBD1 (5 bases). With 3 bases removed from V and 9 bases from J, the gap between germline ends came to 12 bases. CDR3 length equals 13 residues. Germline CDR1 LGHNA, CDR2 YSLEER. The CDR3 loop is CASSQDLRGEQFF. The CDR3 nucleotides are TGCGCCAGCAGCCAGGACCTAAGGGGTGAGCAGTTCTTC.

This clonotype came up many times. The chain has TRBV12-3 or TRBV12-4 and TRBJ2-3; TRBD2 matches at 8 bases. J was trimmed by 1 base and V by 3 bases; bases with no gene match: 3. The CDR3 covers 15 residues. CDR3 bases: TGTGCCAGCAGTTTTTCCGGGGGGGGCACAGATACGCAGTATTTT. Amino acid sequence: CASSFSGGGTDTQYF.

CDR3 loop: CATSPEVTGELFF. The CDR3 nucleotides are TGTGCCACCTCGCCCGAGGTCACCGGGGAGCTGTTTTTT. The rearrangement links TRBV24-1 to TRBJ2-2, with D unclear. The CDR3 is made up of 13 amino acids. Germline V gives CDR1 KGHDR, CDR2 SFDVKD. V was clipped by 9 bases and J by 4 bases, with 11 bases between them.

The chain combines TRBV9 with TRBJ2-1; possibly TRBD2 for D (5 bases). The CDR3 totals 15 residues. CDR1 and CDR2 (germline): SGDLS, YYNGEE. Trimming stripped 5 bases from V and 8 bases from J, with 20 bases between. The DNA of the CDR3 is TGTGCCAGCAGACCCGCGGCTAGCCCATGGGATGAGCAGTTCTTC. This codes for CASRPAASPWDEQFF.

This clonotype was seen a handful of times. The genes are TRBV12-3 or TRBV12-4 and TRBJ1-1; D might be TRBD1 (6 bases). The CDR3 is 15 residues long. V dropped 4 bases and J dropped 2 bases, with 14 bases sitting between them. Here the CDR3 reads CASSSSGDGNTEAFF. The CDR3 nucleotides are TGTGCCAGCAGTTCCTCAGGGGATGGTAACACTGAAGCTTTCTTT.

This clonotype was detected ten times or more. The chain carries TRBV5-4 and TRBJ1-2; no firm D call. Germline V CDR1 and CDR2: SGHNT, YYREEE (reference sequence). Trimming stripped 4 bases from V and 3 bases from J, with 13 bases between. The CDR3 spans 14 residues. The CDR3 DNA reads TGTGCCAGCAGCGTTCGAGGAAACGACTATGGCTACACCTTC. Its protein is CASSVRGNDYGYTF.

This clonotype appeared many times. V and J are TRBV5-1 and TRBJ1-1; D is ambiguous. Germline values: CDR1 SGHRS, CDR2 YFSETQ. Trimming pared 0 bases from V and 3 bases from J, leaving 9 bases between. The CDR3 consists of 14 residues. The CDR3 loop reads CASSLVKGYTEAFF. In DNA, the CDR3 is TGCGCCAGCAGCTTGGTAAAGGGCTACACTGAAGCTTTCTTT.

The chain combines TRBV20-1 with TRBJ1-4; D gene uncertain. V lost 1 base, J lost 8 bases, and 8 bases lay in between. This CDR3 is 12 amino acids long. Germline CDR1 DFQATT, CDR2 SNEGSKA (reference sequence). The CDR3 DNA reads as TGCAGTGCTAGAGGGCAGACGGAAAAACTGTTTTTT. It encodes CSARGQTEKLFF.

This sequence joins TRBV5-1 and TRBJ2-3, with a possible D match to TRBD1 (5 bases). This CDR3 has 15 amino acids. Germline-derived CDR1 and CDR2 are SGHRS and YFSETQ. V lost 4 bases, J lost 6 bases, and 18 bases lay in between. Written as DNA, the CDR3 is TGCGCCAGCAGCCCAGAGGACACTCCCCCGGATACGCAGTATTTT. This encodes CASSPEDTPPDTQYF. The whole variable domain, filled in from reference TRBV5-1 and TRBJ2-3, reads KAGVTQTPRYLIKTRGQQVTLSCSPISGHRSVSWYQQTPGQGLQFLFEYFSETQRNKGNFPGRFSGRQFSNSRSEMNVSTLELGDSALYLCASSPEDTPPDTQYFGPGTRLTVL.

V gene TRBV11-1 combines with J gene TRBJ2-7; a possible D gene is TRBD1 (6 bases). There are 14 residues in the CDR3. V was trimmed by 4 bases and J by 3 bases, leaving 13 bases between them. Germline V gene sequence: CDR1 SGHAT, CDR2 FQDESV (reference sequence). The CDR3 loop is CASSSSLGGYEQYF. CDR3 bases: TGTGCCAGCAGCTCGTCTCTAGGGGGCTACGAGCAGTACTTC.

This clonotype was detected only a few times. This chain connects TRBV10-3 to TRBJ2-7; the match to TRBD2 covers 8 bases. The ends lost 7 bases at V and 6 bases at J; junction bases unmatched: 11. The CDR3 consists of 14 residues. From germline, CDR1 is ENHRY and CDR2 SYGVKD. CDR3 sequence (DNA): TGTGCCATCAAAGGACTAGCAGGGGCAAGCGAGCAGTACTTC. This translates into CAIKGLAGASEQYF.

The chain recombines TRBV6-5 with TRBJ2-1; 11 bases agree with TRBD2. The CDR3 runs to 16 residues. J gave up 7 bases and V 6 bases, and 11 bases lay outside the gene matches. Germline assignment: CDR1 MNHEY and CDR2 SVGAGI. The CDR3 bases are TGTGCCAGCAGCCTCACCACTAGCGGGAGTGCGAATGAGCAGTTCTTC. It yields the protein CASSLTTSGSANEQFF.

CDR3 coding DNA: TGTGCCAGCAGGCGAATGGGGACAGACAATGGCTACACCTTC. Encoded protein: CASRRMGTDNGYTF. The chain employs TRBV6-5 and TRBJ1-2; 7 bases are a match to TRBD1. CDR3 size: 14 residues. The germline V gene encodes CDR1 MNHEY and CDR2 SVGAGI. The ends lost 6 bases at V and 6 bases at J; junction bases unmatched: 10.

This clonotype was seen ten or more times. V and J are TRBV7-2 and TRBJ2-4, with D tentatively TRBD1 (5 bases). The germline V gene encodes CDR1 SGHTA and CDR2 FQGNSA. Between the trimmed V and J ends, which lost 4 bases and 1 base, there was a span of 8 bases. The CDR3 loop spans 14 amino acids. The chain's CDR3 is CASSSAGAKNIQYF. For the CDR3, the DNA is TGTGCCAGCAGCTCAGCAGGGGCCAAAAACATTCAGTACTTC. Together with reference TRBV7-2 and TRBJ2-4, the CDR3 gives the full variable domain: GAGVSQSPSNKVTEKGKDVELRCDPISGHTALYWYRQSLGQGLEFLIYFQGNSAPDKSGLPSDRFSAERTGGSVSTLTIQRTQQEDSAVYLCASSSAGAKNIQYFGAGTRLSVL.

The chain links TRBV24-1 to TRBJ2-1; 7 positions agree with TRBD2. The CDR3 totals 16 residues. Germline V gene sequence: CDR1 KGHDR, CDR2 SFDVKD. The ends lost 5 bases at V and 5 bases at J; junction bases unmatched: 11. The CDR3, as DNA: TGTGCCACCAGTGGGTGGGAGGGGAACCCACACAATGAGCAGTTCTTC. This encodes CATSGWEGNPHNEQFF.